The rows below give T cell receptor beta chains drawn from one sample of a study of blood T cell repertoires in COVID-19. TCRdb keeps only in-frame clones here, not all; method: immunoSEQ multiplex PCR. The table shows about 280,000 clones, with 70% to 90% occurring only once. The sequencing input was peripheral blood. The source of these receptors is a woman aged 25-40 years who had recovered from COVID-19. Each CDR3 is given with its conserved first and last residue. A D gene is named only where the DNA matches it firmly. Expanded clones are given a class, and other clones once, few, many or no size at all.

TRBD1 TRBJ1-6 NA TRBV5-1 TGCGCCAGCAGGCCGACAGGGGTTCAGTCACCCCTCCACTTT CASRPTGVQSPLHF
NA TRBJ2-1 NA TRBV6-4 TGTGCCAGCACCAACAACTACAATGAGCAGTTCTTC CASTNNYNEQFF
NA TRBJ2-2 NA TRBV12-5 TGTGCTAGTGGTTCTCGTGGGACAACGAACACCGGGGAGCTGTTTTTT CASGSRGTTNTGELFF
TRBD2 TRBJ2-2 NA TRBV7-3 TGTGCCAGCAGCTTCTCCGGGGGGGCCGGGGAGCTGTTTTTT CASSFSGGAGELFF
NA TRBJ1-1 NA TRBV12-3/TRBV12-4 TGTGCCAGCAGACTCGGACTAAATGGTGAAGCTTTCTTT CASRLGLNGEAFF
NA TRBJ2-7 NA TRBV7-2 TGTGCCAGCAGCTTACTACTAGCTGGGACCTACGAGCAGTACTTC CASSLLLAGTYEQYF
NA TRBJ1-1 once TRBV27 TGTGCCAGCAGTTTAAGAATACAGGGGAACACTGAAGCTTTCTTT CASSLRIQGNTEAFF
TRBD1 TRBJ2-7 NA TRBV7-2 TGTGCCAGCAGCTTAACACTAAGGCAGACAGGGGGCTCCGAGCAGTACTTC CASSLTLRQTGGSEQYF
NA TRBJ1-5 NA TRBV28 TGTGCCAGCAGCTGGGGGGTTCTGCCCCAGCATTTT CASSWGVLPQHF
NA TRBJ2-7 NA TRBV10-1 TGCGCCAGCAGTGAGTCGACCGCGGGGGAGCAGTACTTC CASSESTAGEQYF
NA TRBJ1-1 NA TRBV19 TGTGCCAGTATGGGTGGGGGGGCTGAAGCTTTCTTT CASMGGGAEAFF